This T cell receptor beta chain was sequenced for a study of T-cell memory formation after mild COVID-19. This clonotype has only a few counts. No antigen is known for it. Findings of the study overall: The authors did not confirm SARS-CoV-2 specificity of second-wave clones peaking day 37.

Employing constant-segment primers, 5'RACE generated TCR alpha and TCR beta cDNA libraries bearing sample barcodes and UMIs. One entry per CDR3 protein results from TCRdb running MiXCR on the 5' RACE reads. The profile covers about 270,000 distinct CDR3 sequences, with roughly 14% appearing a single time and less than 2.5% taken by the ten largest. The V end lost 7 bases, the J end lost 3 bases, and 6 bases lay between the germline ends. The CDR3 is 12 residues long. The J gene is TRBJ2-2, the V gene TRBV12-3 or TRBV12-4, with D unclear. The sample was PBMCs or a T cell subset sorted from them (not recorded which). The receptor comes from an adult woman who had mild COVID-19 (a few samples of this study predate the infection). Cell type and time point are not known. The CDR3 spells CASNLDTGELFF. The CDR3 nucleotides read TGTGCCAGCAATCTAGACACCGGGGAGCTGTTTTTT.